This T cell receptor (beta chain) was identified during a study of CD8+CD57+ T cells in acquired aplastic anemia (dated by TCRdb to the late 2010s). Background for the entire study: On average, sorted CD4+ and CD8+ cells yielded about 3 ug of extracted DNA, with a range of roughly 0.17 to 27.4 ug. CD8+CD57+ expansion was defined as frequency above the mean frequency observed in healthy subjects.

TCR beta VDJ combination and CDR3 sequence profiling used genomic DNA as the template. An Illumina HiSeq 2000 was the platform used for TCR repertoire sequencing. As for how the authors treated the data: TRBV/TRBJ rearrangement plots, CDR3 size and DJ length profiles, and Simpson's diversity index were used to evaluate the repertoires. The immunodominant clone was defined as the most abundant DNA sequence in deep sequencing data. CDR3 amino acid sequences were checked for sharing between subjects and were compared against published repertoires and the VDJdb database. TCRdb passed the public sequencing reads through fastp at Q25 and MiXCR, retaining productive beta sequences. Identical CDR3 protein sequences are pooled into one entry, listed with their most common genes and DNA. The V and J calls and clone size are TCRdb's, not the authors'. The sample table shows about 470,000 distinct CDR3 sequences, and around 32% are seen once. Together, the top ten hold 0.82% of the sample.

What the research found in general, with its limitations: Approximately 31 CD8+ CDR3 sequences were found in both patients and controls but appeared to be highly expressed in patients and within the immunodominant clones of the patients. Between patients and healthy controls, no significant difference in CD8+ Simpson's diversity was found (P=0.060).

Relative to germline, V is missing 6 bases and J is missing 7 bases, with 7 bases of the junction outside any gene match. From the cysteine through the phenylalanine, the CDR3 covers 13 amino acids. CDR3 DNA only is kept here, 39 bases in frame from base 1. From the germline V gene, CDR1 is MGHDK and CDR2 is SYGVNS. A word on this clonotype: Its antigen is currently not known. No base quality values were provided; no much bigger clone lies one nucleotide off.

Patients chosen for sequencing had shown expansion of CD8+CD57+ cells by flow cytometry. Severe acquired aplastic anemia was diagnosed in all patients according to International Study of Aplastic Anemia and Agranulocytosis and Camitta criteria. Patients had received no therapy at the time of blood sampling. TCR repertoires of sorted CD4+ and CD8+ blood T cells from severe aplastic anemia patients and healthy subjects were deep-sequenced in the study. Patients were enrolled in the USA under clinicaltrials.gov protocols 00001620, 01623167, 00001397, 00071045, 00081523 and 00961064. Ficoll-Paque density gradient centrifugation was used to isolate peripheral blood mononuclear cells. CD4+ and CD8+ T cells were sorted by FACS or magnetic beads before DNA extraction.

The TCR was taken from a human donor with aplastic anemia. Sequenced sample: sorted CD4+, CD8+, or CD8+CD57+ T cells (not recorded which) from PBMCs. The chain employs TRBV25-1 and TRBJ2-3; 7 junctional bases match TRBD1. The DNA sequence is TGTGCCAGCAGGACAGGGCTAGGTTATACGCAGTATTTT. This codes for CASRTGLGYTQYF. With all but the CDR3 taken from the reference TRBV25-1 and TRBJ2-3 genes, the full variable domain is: EADIYQTPRYLVIGTGKKITLECSQTMGHDKMYWYQQDPGMELHLIHYSYGVNSTEKGDLSSESTVSRIRTEHFPLTLESARPSHTSQYLCASRTGLGYTQYFGPGTRLTVL.